This note documents a single T cell receptor (beta chain) sequence. The sample comes from a study of blood T cell repertoires in COVID-19. Study members were between roughly 18 and 100 years old and lived in 24 US regions. Cohorts were assigned according to the clinical history that participants reported. Shortly before study entry, within 2 weeks, exposed participants had met a COVID-19 case. V was clipped by 6 bases and J by 7 bases; unmatched bases: 9. The length of the CDR3 is 15 residues. Germline lookup yields CDR1 SEHNR and CDR2 FQNEAQ (reference sequence). Assay used: immunoSEQ multiplex PCR; TCRdb lists only in-frame clones, some missing. This sample has approximately 380,000 clones, with approximately 90% found just once.

Sequences were obtained from PBMCs or T cells enriched from blood (not recorded which). The V call is TRBV7-9, the J call TRBJ1-6; 7 nucleotides align to TRBD1. The TCR originated in a woman aged 35 to 49 who had been exposed to COVID-19. CDR3 DNA sequence: TGTGCCAGCAGACCCGACAGGGCTGGGAATTCACCCCTCCACTTT. Encoded protein: CASRPDRAGNSPLHF.